The clone carrying this T cell receptor beta chain has a handful of counts. Its antigen remains unknown. These data originate in a study of blood T cells in healthy people across ages. Study-level findings and limits: Roughly linearly, TCR beta diversity per million T cells fell as age increased.

It was with a sample-barcoded 5' primer and a J-beta primer mix that a second PCR of about 6 to 12 cycles was run. From the 5' RACE reads, TCRdb called clonotypes with MiXCR, one entry per CDR3 protein. The sample holds around 990,000 distinct CDR3 sequences, approximately 38% seen once. This CDR3 contains 16 residues. V was trimmed by 0 bases and J by 2 bases, leaving 13 bases between them. Germline loops: CDR1 LGHDT, CDR2 YNNKEL (reference sequence). Sequencing input: blood. The chain uses TRBV3-1 and TRBJ1-2; D gene unclear. This TCR came from a man between 18 and 35 years old in good health. The CDR3 sequence: CASSQDRKGKNYGYTF. DNA for the CDR3: TGTGCCAGCAGCCAAGATCGAAAAGGGAAGAACTATGGCTACACCTTC.